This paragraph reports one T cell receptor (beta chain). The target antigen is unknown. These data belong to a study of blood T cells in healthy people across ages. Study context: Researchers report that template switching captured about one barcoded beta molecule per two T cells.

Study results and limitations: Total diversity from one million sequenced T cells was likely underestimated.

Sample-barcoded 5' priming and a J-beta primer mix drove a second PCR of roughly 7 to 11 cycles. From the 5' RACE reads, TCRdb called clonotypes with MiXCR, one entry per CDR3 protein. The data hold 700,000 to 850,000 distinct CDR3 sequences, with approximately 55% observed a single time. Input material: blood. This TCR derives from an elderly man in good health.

CDR3 protein: CASSRGQGRIDEQFF. In nucleotides, the CDR3 is TGCGCCAGCAGCCGGGGACAGGGAAGAATCGATGAGCAGTTCTTC. The chain uses TRBV5-1 and TRBJ2-1; TRBD1 aligns across 9 bases. V lost 4 bases and J lost 8; bases outside the gene matches: 10. The CDR3 loop spans 15 amino acids. Germline assignment: CDR1 SGHRS and CDR2 YFSETQ.